The rows below give T cell receptor beta chains drawn from one sample of a study of cytomegalovirus exposure and HLA in healthy donors. Produced via immunoSEQ multiplex PCR; TCRdb's table is partial and in-frame only. This table holds a few hundred thousand clones, 80% to 95% found once. Sequenced sample: PBMCs. Source of these receptors: a girl aged 2-10 years in good health and CMV-seronegative. The CDR3 runs from the conserved cysteine through the conserved F or W. The D gene is left open where the match is weak. For some rows the clone size is stated as once, few or many, or as a class when expanded; others skip it.

clone_size j_call d_call v_call cdr3_aa cdr3_nt
- TRBJ2-1 TRBD2 TRBV27 CASSLSGRGHEQFF TGTGCCAGCAGTTTAAGCGGGAGAGGGCATGAGCAGTTCTTC
- TRBJ2-1 - TRBV7-9 CASSFLNAGRTREQFF TGTGCCAGCAGCTTCCTTAATGCGGGACGAACGCGGGAGCAGTTCTTC
- TRBJ2-2 TRBD1 TRBV7-7 CASSSRQGRDTGELFF TGTGCTAGCAGCTCCCGACAGGGGCGGGACACCGGGGAGCTGTTTTTT
- TRBJ2-1 TRBD2 TRBV2 CASSTLAGESEQFF TGTGCCAGCAGTACACTAGCGGGAGAGTCGGAACAGTTCTTC
- TRBJ1-1 TRBD1 TRBV6-1 CASRGQIFMNTEAFF TGTGCCAGCAGGGGACAGATATTCATGAACACTGAAGCTTTCTTT
- TRBJ2-7 TRBD2 TRBV18 CASSGGRAYEQYF TGTGCCAGCTCAGGGGGGAGGGCCTACGAGCAGTACTTC
- TRBJ2-4 - TRBV28 CASGIKRETFRAKNIQYF TGTGCCAGCGGAATAAAACGGGAGACGTTTAGGGCCAAAAACATTCAGTACTTC
once TRBJ2-5 - TRBV6-1 CASSDQGVLQETQYF TGTGCCAGCAGTGACCAGGGTGTGTTGCAAGAGACCCAGTACTTC
few TRBJ1-5 - TRBV7-9 CASSPQGNQPQHF TGTGCCAGCAGCCCCCAGGGGAATCAGCCCCAGCATTTT
- TRBJ2-1 TRBD2 TRBV10-2 CASRGLAEDNEQFF TGCGCCAGCAGGGGACTAGCGGAAGACAATGAGCAGTTCTTC
- TRBJ2-6 - TRBV6-6 CASSLRGANVLTF TGTGCCAGCAGCCTGAGGGGGGCCAACGTCCTGACTTTC
- TRBJ2-3 TRBD2 TRBV7-2 CASSPNGLAGGGLDTQYF TGTGCCAGCAGCCCAAATGGACTAGCGGGGGGCGGGTTGGATACGCAGTATTTT
- TRBJ2-1 - TRBV19 CASSPQGSYNEQFF TGTGCCAGTAGTCCCCAGGGTTCCTACAATGAGCAGTTCTTC
- TRBJ1-5 TRBD1 TRBV6-1 CASSWTGDQPQHF TGTGCCAGCAGTTGGACAGGAGATCAGCCCCAGCATTTT
- TRBJ2-1 - TRBV6-5 CASLGAYNEQFF TGTGCCAGCCTAGGGGCCTACAATGAGCAGTTCTTC
once TRBJ2-1 TRBD2 TRBV10-2 CASSPRLAGGSEQFF TGCGCCAGCAGCCCTCGCCTAGCGGGAGGGAGTGAGCAGTTCTTC
- TRBJ1-2 TRBD1 TRBV2 CAILTGATYGYTF TGTGCCATTCTCACAGGGGCCACCTATGGCTACACCTTC
- TRBJ2-1 - TRBV19 CASRDYYNEQFF TGTGCCAGTAGGGACTATTACAATGAGCAGTTCTTC
- TRBJ1-5 - TRBV28 CASRPRSGTGDVQPQHF TGTGCCAGCAGACCCCGATCCGGGACGGGGGATGTTCAGCCCCAGCATTTT
- TRBJ2-5 TRBD2 TRBV7-9 CASSPRRSGGVETQYF TGTGCCAGCAGCCCCCGCAGGAGCGGGGGCGTCGAGACCCAGTACTTC
- TRBJ2-3 TRBD2 TRBV5-1 CASSNPLAGGPTDTQYF TGCGCCAGCAGCAACCCACTAGCGGGGGGGCCCACAGATACGCAGTATTTT
- TRBJ2-2 - TRBV10-3 CAITRDGGTGELFF TGTGCCATCACCCGGGACGGAGGGACCGGGGAGCTGTTTTTT
- TRBJ1-5 TRBD1 TRBV10-2 CASSGMGQGNQPQHF TGCGCCAGCAGCGGGATGGGACAGGGTAATCAGCCCCAGCATTTT
- TRBJ2-7 TRBD2 TRBV19 CASSMAGGSYEQYF TGTGCCAGTAGTATGGCGGGAGGTTCCTACGAGCAGTACTTC
- TRBJ1-1 - TRBV7-6 CASSSVGWGTYTEAFF TGTGCCAGCAGCTCCGTGGGGTGGGGCACTTACACTGAAGCTTTCTTT
- TRBJ2-2 - TRBV6-1 CASTWTSFAGELFF TGTGCCAGCACTTGGACATCGTTTGCCGGGGAGCTGTTTTTT
- TRBJ2-1 TRBD1 TRBV11-3 CASSLQGDSYNEQFF TGTGCCAGCAGCTTACAGGGGGACTCCTACAATGAGCAGTTCTTC
- TRBJ1-1 - TRBV19 CASKEGHTEAFF TGTGCCAGTAAAGAGGGCCACACTGAAGCTTTCTTT
- TRBJ2-2 - TRBV7-8 CASSPAWQGNTGELFF TGTGCCAGCAGCCCCGCGTGGCAGGGGAACACCGGGGAGCTGTTTTTT
- TRBJ2-3 - TRBV10-1 CASSETTTGSTDTQYF TGCGCCAGCAGTGAGACGACTACCGGTAGCACAGATACGCAGTATTTT
- TRBJ2-7 - TRBV6-5 CASSEDNAFYEQYF TGTGCCAGCAGTGAGGACAATGCATTCTACGAGCAGTACTTC
- TRBJ2-3 - TRBV11-2 CASSPGDTQYF TGTGCCAGCAGCCCCGGTGATACGCAGTATTTT
- TRBJ1-5 - TRBV19 CASVVATYSNQPQHF TGTGCCAGTGTAGTAGCGACGTATAGCAATCAGCCCCAGCATTTT
- TRBJ1-6 TRBD1 TRBV7-8 CASSWDSNSPLHF TGTGCCAGCAGCTGGGACAGTAATTCACCCCTCCACTTT